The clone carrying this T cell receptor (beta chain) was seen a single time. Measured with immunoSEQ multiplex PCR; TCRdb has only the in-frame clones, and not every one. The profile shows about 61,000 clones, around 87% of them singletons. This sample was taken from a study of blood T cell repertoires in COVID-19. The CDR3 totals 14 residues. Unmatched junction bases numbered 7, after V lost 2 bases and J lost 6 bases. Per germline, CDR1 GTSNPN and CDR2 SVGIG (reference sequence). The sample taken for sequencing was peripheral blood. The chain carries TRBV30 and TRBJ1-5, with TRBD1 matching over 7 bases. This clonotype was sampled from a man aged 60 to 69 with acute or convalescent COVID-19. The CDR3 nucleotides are TGTGCCTGGAGTTATAACAGGGGCGGTCAGCCCCAGCATTTT. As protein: CAWSYNRGGQPQHF.